This entry lists 3 T cell receptor beta chains sequenced from one sample in a study of T cells in women clearing cervical HPV infection. Profiling relied on immunoSEQ multiplex PCR, and the TCRdb table lists in-frame clones only, not all of them. The clone table shows about 30,000 clones, with the ten largest holding more than 3.5%. The source material was blood buffy coat. The receptors were sampled from a woman aged 18-70 years with a cervical HPV16 infection that either progressed to CIN3+ or cleared (not recorded which).

With respect to this clone: The read is 3 residues too short to cover the CDR3 end, so that end is filled in from the germline J gene. The V and J genes are TRBV20-1 and TRBJ1-5, with D perhaps matching TRBD1 (5 bases). This CDR3 spans 14 amino acids. Between the trimmed V and J ends, which lost 1 base and 6 bases, there was a span of 13 bases. CDR1 and CDR2 from the germline V gene are DFQATT and SNEGSKA (reference sequence). The CDR3 bases that were read are TGCAGTGCTAGAGGGGGGGAGACGGGTCAGCCC. As protein: CSARGGETGQP. In full, the CDR3 reads CSARGGETGQPQHF.

Measured by frequency, this clone is medium-sized. The CDR3 end is not reached by the read, which stops 3 residues before it; the germline J gene fills it in. The chain combines TRBV4-2 with TRBJ2-7; 8 nucleotides agree with TRBD2. CDR1 is LGHNA and CDR2 is YNFKEQ in the germline V gene. The V and J ends lost 3 bases and 0 bases, in that order; junction bases with no gene match: 19. The CDR3 is 20 amino acids. The sequenced CDR3 bases are TGTGCCAGCAGCCACGGTTTACTAGCGGCGAGACACCCCTTCTCCTACGAG. Encoded protein: CASSHGLLAARHPFSYE. The entire CDR3 protein reads CASSHGLLAARHPFSYEQYF.

About this clone: The CDR3 goes on 3 residues after the read ends, and that part is filled in from the germline J gene. The chain links TRBV5-1 to TRBJ1-1; possibly TRBD1 for D (6 bases). Trimming removed 0 bases from V and 3 bases from J, with 9 bases in between. The length of the CDR3 is 14 residues. CDR1 SGHRS and CDR2 YFSETQ come from the germline V gene. CDR3 bases read: TGCGCCAGCAGCTTGGTTGGGGGCGACACTGAA. This encodes CASSLVGGDTE. The full CDR3 is CASSLVGGDTEAFF.